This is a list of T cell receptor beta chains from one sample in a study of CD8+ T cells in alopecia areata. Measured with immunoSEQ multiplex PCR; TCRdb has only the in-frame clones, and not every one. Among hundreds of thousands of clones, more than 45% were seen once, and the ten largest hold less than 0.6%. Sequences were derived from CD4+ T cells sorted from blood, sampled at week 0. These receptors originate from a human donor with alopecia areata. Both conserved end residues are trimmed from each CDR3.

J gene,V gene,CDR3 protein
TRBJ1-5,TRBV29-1,SAGTGNPNQPQH
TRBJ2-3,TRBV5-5,ASSEVIFAY
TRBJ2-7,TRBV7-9,ASSLAPRNYEQY
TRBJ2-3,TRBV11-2,ASSIARLAGATDTQY
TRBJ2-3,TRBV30,AWRSQGSDTQY
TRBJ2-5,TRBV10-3,ATRRGLAEQETQY
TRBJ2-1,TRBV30,AWTGTRDLSSYNEQF
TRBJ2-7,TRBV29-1,SVGWAYEQY
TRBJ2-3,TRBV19,ASTGGSLSNTQY
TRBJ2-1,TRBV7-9,ASSPLDEQF
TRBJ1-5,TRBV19,ASSMGGGVTKQPQH
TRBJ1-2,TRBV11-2,ASKSVRPSAYGYT
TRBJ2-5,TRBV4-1,ASSQTEGETQY
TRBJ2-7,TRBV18,ASSPPAGYEQY
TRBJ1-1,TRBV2,ASGGSGRNTEAF
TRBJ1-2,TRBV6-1,ASRERDRTNYGYT
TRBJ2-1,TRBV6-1,ASIPGLAYHNEQF
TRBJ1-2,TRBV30,AWSGTGGVNYGYT
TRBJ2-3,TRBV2,ASSELIAEGATDTQY
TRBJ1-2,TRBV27,ASRGSANYGYT
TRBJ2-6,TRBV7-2,ASTLTSGMLSGANVLT
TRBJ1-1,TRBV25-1,ASSRQGAAEAF
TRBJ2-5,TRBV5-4,ASSPTPDRQETQY
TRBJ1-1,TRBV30,AWEGAWDRPTEAF
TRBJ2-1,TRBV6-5,ASSYRGGHNEQF
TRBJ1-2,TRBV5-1,ASSSRPDRPEGYT
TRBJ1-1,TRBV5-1,ASSRAEDTEAF
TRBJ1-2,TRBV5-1,ASSLAQGRGDYGYT
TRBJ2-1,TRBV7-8,ASSDHRVGGEQF
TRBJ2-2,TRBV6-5,ASKNELSAGELF
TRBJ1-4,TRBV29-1,SAREDDNEKLF
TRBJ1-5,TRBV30,AWQGQGSNQPQH
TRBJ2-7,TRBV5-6,ASSRRLARESYEQY
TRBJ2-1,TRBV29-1,SVVSRNNEQF
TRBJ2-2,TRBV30,AWSRQGNTGELF
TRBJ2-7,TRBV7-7,ASSSGTGYEQY
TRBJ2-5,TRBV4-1,ASSQTRIQETQY
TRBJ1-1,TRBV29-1,SVDLRKGAF
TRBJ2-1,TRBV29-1,SASLTRVGAHF
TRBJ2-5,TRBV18,ASSPNPGRAARETQY
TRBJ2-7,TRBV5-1,ASSLEIYASYEQY
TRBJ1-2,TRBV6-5,ASNSGEINYGYT